This T cell receptor (beta chain) was obtained from a study of CD8+ T cells in alopecia areata. In each case, RNA was isolated and then reverse transcribed into cDNA as the sequencing template. Generated by immunoSEQ multiplex PCR, the TCRdb table keeps only in-frame clones and is missing some. This sample carries 2,500 to 3,000 clones, less than 75% of them seen once, and the ten largest clones take over 9%. Regarding the study as a whole: More clonal than normal scalp was lesional scalp, particularly alopecia totalis/universalis. Sharing of TCR sequences between patients (possibly for HLA-related reasons) was less clear than in mice.

On this clone itself: Antigen unknown.

The CDR3 runs 20 residues. V lost 1 base and J lost 2, with 27 bases in between. Per the germline V gene, CDR1 is LGHNA and CDR2 is YNFKEQ. The genes are TRBV4-2 and TRBJ2-7, with D hard to call. Sequencing used skin. This sequence was found in a human donor in good health. CDR3 DNA: TGTGCCAGCAGCCAAGCCCGAAAGGTAGGAAGCGACTCGACCACCTACGAGCAGTACTTC. As protein: CASSQARKVGSDSTTYEQYF.